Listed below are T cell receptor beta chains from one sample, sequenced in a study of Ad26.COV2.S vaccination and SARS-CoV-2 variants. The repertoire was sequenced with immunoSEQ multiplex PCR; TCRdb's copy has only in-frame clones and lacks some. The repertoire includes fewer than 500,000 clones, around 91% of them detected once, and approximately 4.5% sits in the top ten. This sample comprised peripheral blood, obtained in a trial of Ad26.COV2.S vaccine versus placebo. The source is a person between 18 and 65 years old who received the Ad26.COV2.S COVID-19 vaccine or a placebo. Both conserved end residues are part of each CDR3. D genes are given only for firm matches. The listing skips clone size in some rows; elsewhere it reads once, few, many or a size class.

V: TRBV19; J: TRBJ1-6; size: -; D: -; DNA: TGTGCCAGTAGTTCCAGGGGTCGATCACCCCTCCACTTT; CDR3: CASSSRGRSPLHF
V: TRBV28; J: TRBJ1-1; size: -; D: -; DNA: TGTGCCAGCGCGAGTGGGACTCACATGAACACTGAAGCTTTCTTT; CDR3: CASASGTHMNTEAFF
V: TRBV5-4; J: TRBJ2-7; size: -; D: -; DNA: TGTGCCAGCAGCCTGGAGCCTCCTTCCTACGAGCAGTACTTC; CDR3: CASSLEPPSYEQYF
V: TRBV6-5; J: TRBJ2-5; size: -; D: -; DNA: TGTGCCAGCAGGCGCGGAGGGCAAAGGGAAGAGACCCAGTACTTC; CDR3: CASRRGGQREETQYF
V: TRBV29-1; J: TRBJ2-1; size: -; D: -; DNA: TGCAGCGTTACCACATCACTTAGTAGGGGCTGGGATGAGCAGTTCTTC; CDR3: CSVTTSLSRGWDEQFF
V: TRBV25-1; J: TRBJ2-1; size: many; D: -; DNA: TGTGCCAGCAGTGAAAAACCAACAGGGAATGAGCAGTTCTTC; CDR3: CASSEKPTGNEQFF
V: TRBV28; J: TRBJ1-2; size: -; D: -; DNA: TGTGCCAGCAGGGGCGGCCGGGTTGGCTACTATGGCTACACCTTC; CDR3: CASRGGRVGYYGYTF
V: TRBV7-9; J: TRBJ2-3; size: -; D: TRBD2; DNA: TGTGCCAGCAGCCCTGGACTAGCGGGAGGGAATACGCAGTATTTT; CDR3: CASSPGLAGGNTQYF
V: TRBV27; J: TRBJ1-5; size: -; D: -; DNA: TGTGCCAGCAGTTTGTCTAGCAATCAGCCCCAGCATTTT; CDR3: CASSLSSNQPQHF
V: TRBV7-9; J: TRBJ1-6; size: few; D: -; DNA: TGTGCCAGCAGCTTCGGAACAAATTCACCCCTCCACTTT; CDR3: CASSFGTNSPLHF
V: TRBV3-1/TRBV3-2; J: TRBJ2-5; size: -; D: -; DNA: TGTGCCAGCAGCCAAGGAGGGGCGGTGGAGACCCAGTACTTC; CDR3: CASSQGGAVETQYF
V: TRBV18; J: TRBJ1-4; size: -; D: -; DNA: TGTGCCAGCTCAGATCCGGGACTAGGGTTGTTTTTT; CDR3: CASSDPGLGLFF
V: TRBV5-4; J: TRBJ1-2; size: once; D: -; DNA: TGTGCCAGCAGCTTGTTGGGACACCAAGCGCGTAACTATGGCTACACCTTC; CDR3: CASSLLGHQARNYGYTF
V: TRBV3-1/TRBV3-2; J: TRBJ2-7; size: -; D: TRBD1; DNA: TGTGCCAGCAGCCAAGCCTGGGACAGGGCCTACGAGCAGTACTTC; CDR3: CASSQAWDRAYEQYF
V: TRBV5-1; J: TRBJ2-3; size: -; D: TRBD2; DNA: TGCGCCAGCAGCTTCCGCGGGGGAGGGGTCACAGATACGCAGTATTTT; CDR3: CASSFRGGGVTDTQYF
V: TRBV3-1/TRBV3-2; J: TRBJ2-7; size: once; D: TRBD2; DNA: TGTGCCAGCAGCCCGTCCGGGACTAGCGGGAACTTCGGGAGGGAGCAGTACTTC; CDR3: CASSPSGTSGNFGREQYF
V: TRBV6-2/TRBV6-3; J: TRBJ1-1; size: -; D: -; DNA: TGTGCCAGCAGTTATTGGCGAAACACTGAAGCTTTCTTT; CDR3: CASSYWRNTEAFF
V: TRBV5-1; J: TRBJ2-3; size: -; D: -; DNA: TGCGCCAGCAGCGGAGGGGATTTCGCAGATACGCAGTATTTT; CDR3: CASSGGDFADTQYF
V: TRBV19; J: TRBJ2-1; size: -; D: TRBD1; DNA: TGTGCCAGTAGCAAGGGTTTTGGACAGGGGGCCTACAATGAGCAGTTCTTC; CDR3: CASSKGFGQGAYNEQFF
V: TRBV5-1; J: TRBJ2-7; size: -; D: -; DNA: TGCGCCAGCAGCGTGTATTCAGGTCTGCGCGAGCAGTACTTC; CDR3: CASSVYSGLREQYF
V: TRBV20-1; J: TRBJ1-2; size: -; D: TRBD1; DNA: TGCAGTGCTAGGACAGGGAGCGGCTACACCTTC; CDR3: CSARTGSGYTF
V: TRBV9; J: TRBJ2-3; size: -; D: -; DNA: TGTGCCAGCAGCGTAGGGGGAGGGGGTTGGGGCACAGATACGCAGTATTTT; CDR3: CASSVGGGGWGTDTQYF
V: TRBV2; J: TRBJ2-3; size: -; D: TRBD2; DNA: TGTGCCAGCAGTGTAGGACTAGAATCGCAGTATTTT; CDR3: CASSVGLESQYF
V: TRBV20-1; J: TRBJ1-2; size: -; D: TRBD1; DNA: TGCAGTGGAACAGGGGTCTTCGGCTACACCTTC; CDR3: CSGTGVFGYTF
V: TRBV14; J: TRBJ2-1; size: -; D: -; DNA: TGTGCCAGCAGCCAACGGCAGGGTCAGTTCTTC; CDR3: CASSQRQGQFF
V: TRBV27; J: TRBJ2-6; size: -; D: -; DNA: TGTGCCAGCAGTTTAGGGGACTCTGGGGCCAACGTCCTGACTTTC; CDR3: CASSLGDSGANVLTF